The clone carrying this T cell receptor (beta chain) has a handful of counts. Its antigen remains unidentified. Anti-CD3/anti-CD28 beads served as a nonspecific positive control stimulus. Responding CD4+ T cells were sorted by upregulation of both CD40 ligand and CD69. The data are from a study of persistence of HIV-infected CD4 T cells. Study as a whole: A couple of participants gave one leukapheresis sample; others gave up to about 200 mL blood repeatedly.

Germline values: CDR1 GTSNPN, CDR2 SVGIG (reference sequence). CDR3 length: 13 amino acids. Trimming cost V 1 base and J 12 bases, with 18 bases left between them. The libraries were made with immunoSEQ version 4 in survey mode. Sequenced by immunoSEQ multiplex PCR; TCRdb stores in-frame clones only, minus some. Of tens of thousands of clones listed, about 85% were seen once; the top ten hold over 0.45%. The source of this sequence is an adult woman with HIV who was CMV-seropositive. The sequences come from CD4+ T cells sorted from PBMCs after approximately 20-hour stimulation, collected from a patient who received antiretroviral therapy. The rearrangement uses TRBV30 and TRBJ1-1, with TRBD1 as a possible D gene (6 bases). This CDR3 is CAWSGVRGAGSFF. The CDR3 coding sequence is TGTGCCTGGAGTGGGGTTCGGGGGGCCGGATCTTTCTTT.